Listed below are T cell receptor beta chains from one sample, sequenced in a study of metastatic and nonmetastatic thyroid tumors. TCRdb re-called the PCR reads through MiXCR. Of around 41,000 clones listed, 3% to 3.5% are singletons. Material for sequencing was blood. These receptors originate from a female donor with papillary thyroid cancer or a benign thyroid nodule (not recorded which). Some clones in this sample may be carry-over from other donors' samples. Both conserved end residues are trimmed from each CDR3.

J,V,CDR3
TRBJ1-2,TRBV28,ASSLDARGTTGYT
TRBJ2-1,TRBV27,ASSLWYGGTGDNNEQF
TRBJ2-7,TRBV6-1,ASRGDGTRVYEQY
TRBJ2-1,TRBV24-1,ATSDLAASYNEQF
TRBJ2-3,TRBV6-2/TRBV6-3,ASSGPGGGTDTQY
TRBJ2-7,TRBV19,ASSAMPELAGEQY
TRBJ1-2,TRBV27,ASSLRQGDYGYT
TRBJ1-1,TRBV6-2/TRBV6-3,ASTTRYRGQASEAF
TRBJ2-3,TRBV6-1,ASSSGLAQRDTQY
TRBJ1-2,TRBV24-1,ATSDRGQGADYGYT
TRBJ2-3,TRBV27,ASNSRLAGETDTQY
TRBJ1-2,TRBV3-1,ASSQDLTGLYGYT
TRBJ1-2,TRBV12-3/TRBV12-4,ASSLALGDYGYT
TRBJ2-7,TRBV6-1,ASKGRSYEQY
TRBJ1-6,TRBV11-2,ASSPQTGSGTPLH
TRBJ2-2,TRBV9,ASSVGLAGLGELF
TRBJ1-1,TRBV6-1,ASSGRGGGTEAF
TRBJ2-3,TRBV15,ATSSPGVSDTQY
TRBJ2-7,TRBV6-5,ASTSGYEQY
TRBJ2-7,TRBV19,ASSRPGSYEQY
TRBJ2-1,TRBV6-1,ASSPGTSGSDEQF
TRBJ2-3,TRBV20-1,SARSSGRASDTQY
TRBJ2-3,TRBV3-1,ASSQGISERRTDTQY
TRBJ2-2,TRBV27,ASKGLAGVEADTGELF
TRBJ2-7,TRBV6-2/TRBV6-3,ASGTQGEQY
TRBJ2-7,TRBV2,ATNKDYEQY
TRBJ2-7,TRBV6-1,ASSEGWQGGH
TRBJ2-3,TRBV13,ASRSGRGIDTQY
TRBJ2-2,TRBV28,ASRNSGIPTGKLF
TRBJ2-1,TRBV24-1,ATSDGGHDEQF
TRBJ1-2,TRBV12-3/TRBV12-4,ASSGGTGNYGYT
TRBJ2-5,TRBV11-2,ASSLGLGETQY
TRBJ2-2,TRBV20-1,SARYRTENTGELF
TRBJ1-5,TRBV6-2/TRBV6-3,ASTSGGQQPQH
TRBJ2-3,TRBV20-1,SARRLLAGGGGDTQY
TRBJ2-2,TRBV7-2,ASSLMATGELF
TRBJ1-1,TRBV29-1,SVEQTMNTEAF
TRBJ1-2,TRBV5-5,ASSSQGMDGYT
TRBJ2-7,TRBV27,ASSLDATGNEQY
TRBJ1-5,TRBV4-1,ASSQPNQPQH
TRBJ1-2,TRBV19,STTRTGANYGYT
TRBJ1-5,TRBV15,ATSRDLVGSNQPQH
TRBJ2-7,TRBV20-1,SARDRVLAYEQY
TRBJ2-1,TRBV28,ASIPAGDSYNEQF